One sample yielded the 15 T cell receptor beta chains listed below, sequenced in a study of T cell responses to AZD1222 COVID-19 vaccine. Produced via immunoSEQ multiplex PCR; TCRdb's table is partial and in-frame only. The data hold about 150,000 clones, with around 85% observed a single time. The source was peripheral blood, collected on day 0 of MenACWY control vaccination. All receptors derive from an adult in good health.

This clone has just one count. The chain recombines TRBV12-3 or TRBV12-4 with TRBJ2-1; D uncertain. V was pared by 1 base and J by 6 bases, with 4 bases between. CDR3 length: 12 amino acids. Here the CDR3 DNA reads TGTGCCAGCAGTTTAGTTGTCAATGAGCAGTTCTTC. Protein sequence: CASSLVVNEQFF.

The gene calls are TRBV28 and TRBJ1-6, with D possibly TRBD1 on 6 matching bases. CDR1 and CDR2 from the germline V gene are MDHEN and SYDVKM. The CDR3 sequence is 17 residues long. Trimming took 6 bases from V and 0 from J, leaving 15 bases between them. Here the CDR3 DNA reads TGTGCCAGCAGCGGACCTGACAGGAGCTCCTATAATTCACCCCTCCACTTT. Translating it yields CASSGPDRSSYNSPLHF.

Here the CDR3 reads CASSQGDPRTDTQYF. CDR3 DNA sequence: TGCGCCAGCAGCCAGGGCGACCCCCGGACAGATACGCAGTATTTT. The gene calls are TRBV5-1 and TRBJ2-3; TRBD1 is a possible D gene (5 bases). Germline V lookup: CDR1 SGHRS, CDR2 YFSETQ. CDR3 length equals 15 residues. V shed 4 bases and J shed 3 bases, with 15 bases lying between them.

The rearrangement joins TRBV6-6 to TRBJ2-3; D is perhaps TRBD2 (5 bases). In germline, CDR1 is MNHNY, CDR2 SVGAGI (reference sequence). This CDR3 is built from 12 residues. Trimming took 7 bases from V and 6 from J, leaving 11 bases between them. CDR3 bases: TGTGCCAGCAATCGGAGGCCCGATACGCAGTATTTT. This encodes CASNRRPDTQYF.

The genes are TRBV24-1 and TRBJ1-2, with D maybe TRBD1 (6 bases). This CDR3 has 13 amino acids. The germline V and J ends were trimmed by 5 bases and 8 bases, with 14 bases remaining between them. Germline assignment: CDR1 KGHDR and CDR2 SFDVKD. CDR3 residues: CATSGLTGQGYTF. The DNA of the CDR3 is TGTGCCACCAGTGGCTTGACAGGCCAGGGCTACACCTTC.

The chain uses TRBV19 and TRBJ1-3; 7 bases align to TRBD1. In germline, CDR1 is LNHDA, CDR2 SQIVND (reference sequence). After removal of 11 bases from V and 3 bases from J, the junction contained 10 bases not matched to a gene. This CDR3 is built from 14 residues. The CDR3 DNA is TGTGCCGTCCCCGGGGACAGAAATGGAAACACCATATATTTT. Translation: CAVPGDRNGNTIYF.

This clone was counted a single time. The J gene is TRBJ2-7, the V gene TRBV18; 8 nucleotides align to TRBD1. CDR3 size: 14 residues. Looked up from germline, CDR1 is KGHSH and CDR2 is LQKENI. Unmatched junction bases numbered 2, after V lost 0 bases and J lost 4 bases. This CDR3 reads CASSPPDRGYEQYF. The CDR3 DNA is TGTGCCAGCTCACCACCAGACAGGGGATACGAGCAGTACTTC. Combining the CDR3 with reference TRBV18 and TRBJ2-7 gives the whole variable domain NAGVMQNPRHLVRRRGQEARLRCSPMKGHSHVYWYRQLPEEGLKFMVYLQKENIIDESGMPKERFSAEFPKEGPSILRIQQVVRGDSAAYFCASSPPDRGYEQYFGPGTRLTVT.

The rearrangement links TRBV25-1 to TRBJ2-2; D is possibly TRBD2 (6 bases). The CDR3 is 16 amino acids. Germline-derived CDR1 and CDR2 are MGHDK and SYGVNS. V was cut by 5 bases and J by 0 bases, with 13 bases left in between. As DNA, the CDR3 is TGTGCCAGCAGTCCCTTCGGGGGAGCGAACACCGGGGAGCTGTTTTTT. It encodes CASSPFGGANTGELFF.

CDR3 sequence reads: CASSLRTGSLAFF. CDR3 DNA: TGTGCCAGCAGCCTTAGGACAGGGTCCTTAGCTTTCTTT. This rearrangement joins TRBV27 to TRBJ1-1; 8 nucleotides align to TRBD1. V lost 6 bases, J lost 10 bases, and 10 bases stayed unmatched. The CDR3 is 13 residues long. Per the germline V gene, CDR1 is MNHEY and CDR2 is SMNVEV (reference sequence).

The chain employs TRBV5-1 and TRBJ1-1; 8 bases align to TRBD1. This CDR3 spans 13 amino acids. The germline gives CDR1 SGHRS, CDR2 YFSETQ. Trimming cost V 0 bases and J 11 bases; bases outside gene matches: 6. The CDR3 coding sequence is TGCGCCAGCAGCTTGGATGACAGGGGTGGGGCTTTCTTT. Translation gives CASSLDDRGGAFF.

The chain carries TRBV27 and TRBJ1-1, with a weak D call TRBD1 (5 bases). CDR1 is MNHEY, CDR2 SMNVEV, per germline (reference sequence). The CDR3 is made up of 14 amino acids. V dropped 5 bases and J dropped 3 bases, with 13 bases sitting between them. CDR3 DNA: TGTGCCAGCAGTGTCCGGAGAGGGGACACTGAAGCTTTCTTT. This sequence encodes CASSVRRGDTEAFF.

This clone has only one observation. The chain carries TRBV28 and TRBJ1-4; D not resolved. CDR1 and CDR2 (germline): MDHEN, SYDVKM. This CDR3 contains 16 residues. V was pared by 2 bases and J by 0 bases, with 10 bases between. The CDR3: CASSLEGWATNEKLFF. The CDR3 nucleotides are TGTGCCAGCAGTTTAGAGGGTTGGGCAACTAATGAAAAACTGTTTTTT.

This chain joins TRBV28 and TRBJ2-7; D gene ambiguous. Trimming took 6 bases from V and 3 from J, leaving 6 bases between them. Looked up from germline, CDR1 is MDHEN and CDR2 is SYDVKM. There are 11 residues in the CDR3. The CDR3 sequence: CASSLLYEQYV. In DNA form, the CDR3 reads TGTGCCAGCAGCCTCCTCTACGAGCAGTACGTC.

The chain has TRBV30 and TRBJ2-7, with 10 bases that match TRBD1. Germline-derived CDR1 and CDR2 are GTSNPN and SVGIG (reference sequence). CDR3 size: 14 residues. V lost 0 bases and J lost 3; bases outside the gene matches: 2. CDR3 DNA: TGTGCCTGGAGTGTCGGACAGGGGGGCTACGAGCAGTACTTC. It translates to CAWSVGQGGYEQYF.

This chain joins TRBV7-9 and TRBJ1-2, with a weak D call TRBD1 (6 bases). Germline lookup yields CDR1 SEHNR and CDR2 FQNEAQ (reference sequence). The V gene lost 5 bases and the J gene lost 8 bases, with 15 bases spanning the gap. The CDR3 has 13 residues. CDR3 in DNA: TGTGCCAGCAGCACTACAGGGACGTGGGGCTACACCTTC. Translated, it gives CASSTTGTWGYTF.